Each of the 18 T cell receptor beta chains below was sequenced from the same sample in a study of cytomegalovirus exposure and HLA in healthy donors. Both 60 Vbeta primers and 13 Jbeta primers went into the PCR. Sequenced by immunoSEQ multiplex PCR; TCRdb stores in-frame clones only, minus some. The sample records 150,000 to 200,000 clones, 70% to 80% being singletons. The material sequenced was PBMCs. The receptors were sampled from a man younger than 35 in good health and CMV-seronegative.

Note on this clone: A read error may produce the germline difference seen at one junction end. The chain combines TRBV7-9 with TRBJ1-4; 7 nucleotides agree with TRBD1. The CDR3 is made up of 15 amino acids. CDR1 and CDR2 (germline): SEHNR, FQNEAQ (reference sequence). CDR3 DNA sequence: TGTTCCAGCAGCCGCCCGGGACAGCTTAATGAAAAACTGTTTTTT. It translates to CSSSRPGQLNEKLFF.

CDR3: CASSAETGGRLSEQYF. CDR3 coding DNA: TGTGCCAGCAGTGCCGAGACGGGGGGTAGGCTGAGCGAGCAGTACTTC. V is TRBV6-1 and J is TRBJ2-7; 7 bases line up with TRBD2. The germline CDR1 and CDR2 sequences are MNHNS and SASEGT. The junction had 15 bases not matched to a gene; V was cut back by 4 bases and J by 6 bases. The CDR3 runs to 16 residues.

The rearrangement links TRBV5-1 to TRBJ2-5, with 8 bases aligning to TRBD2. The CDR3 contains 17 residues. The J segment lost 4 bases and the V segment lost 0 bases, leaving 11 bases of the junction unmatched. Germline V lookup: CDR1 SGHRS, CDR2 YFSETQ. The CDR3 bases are TGCGCCAGCAGCTTGGCTACTGGGACTAGGACTCCAGAGACCCAGTACTTC. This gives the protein CASSLATGTRTPETQYF. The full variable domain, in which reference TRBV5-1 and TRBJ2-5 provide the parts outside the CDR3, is KAGVTQTPRYLIKTRGQQVTLSCSPISGHRSVSWYQQTPGQGLQFLFEYFSETQRNKGNFPGRFSGRQFSNSRSEMNVSTLELGDSALYLCASSLATGTRTPETQYFGPGTRLLVL.

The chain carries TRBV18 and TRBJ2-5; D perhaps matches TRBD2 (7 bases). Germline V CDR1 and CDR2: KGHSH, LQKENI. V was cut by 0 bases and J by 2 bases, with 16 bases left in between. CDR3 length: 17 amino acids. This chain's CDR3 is CASSPPGRGAPQETQYF. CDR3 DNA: TGTGCCAGCTCACCACCAGGCCGGGGGGCCCCTCAAGAGACCCAGTACTTC.

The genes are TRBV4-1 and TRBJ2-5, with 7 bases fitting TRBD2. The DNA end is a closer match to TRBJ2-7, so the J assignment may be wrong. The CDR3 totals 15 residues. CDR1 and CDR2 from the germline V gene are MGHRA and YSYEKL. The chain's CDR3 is CASSQGGGTLYEQYF. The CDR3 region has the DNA TGCGCCAGCAGCCAAGGGGGGGGGACCCTCTACGAGCAGTACTTC.

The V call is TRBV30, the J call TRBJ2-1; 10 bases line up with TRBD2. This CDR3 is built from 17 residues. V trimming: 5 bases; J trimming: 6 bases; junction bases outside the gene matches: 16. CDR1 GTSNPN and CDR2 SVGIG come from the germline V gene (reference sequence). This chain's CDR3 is CAWSLLAGSVRINEQFF. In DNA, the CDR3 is TGTGCCTGGTCTTTACTAGCGGGGTCGGTCCGAATCAATGAGCAGTTCTTC.

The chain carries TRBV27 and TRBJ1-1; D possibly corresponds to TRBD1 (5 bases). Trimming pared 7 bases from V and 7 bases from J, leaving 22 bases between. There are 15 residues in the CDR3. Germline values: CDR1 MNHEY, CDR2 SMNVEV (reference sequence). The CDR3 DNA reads TGTGCCAGCAAGGCATTTGGAGGCCGGGGGAGTGAAGCTTTCTTT. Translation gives CASKAFGGRGSEAFF.

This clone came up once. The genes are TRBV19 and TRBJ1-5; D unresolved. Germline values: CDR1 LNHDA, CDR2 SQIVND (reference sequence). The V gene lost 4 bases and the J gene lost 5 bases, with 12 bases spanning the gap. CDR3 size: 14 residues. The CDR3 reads CASSTRSRDQPQHF. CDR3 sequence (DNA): TGTGCCAGTAGTACCCGATCGAGGGATCAGCCCCAGCATTTT.

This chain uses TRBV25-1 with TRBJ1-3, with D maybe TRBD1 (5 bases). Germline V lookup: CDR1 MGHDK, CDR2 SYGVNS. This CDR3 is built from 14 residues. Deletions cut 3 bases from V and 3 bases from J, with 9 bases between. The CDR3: CASSDAGFGNTIYF. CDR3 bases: TGTGCCAGCAGTGACGCAGGGTTTGGAAACACCATATATTTT.

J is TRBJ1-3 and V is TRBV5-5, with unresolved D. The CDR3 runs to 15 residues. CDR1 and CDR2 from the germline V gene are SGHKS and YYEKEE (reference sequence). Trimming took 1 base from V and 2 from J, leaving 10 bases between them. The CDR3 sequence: CASSLNPVPGNTIYF. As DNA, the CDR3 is TGTGCCAGCAGCTTGAATCCGGTACCTGGAAACACCATATATTTT.

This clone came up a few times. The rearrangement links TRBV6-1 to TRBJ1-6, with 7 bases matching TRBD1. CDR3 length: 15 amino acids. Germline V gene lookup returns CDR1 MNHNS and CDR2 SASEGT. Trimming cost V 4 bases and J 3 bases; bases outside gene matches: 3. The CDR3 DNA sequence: TGTGCCAGCAGTGTTGGACAGGTCTATAATTCACCCCTCCACTTT. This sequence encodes CASSVGQVYNSPLHF.

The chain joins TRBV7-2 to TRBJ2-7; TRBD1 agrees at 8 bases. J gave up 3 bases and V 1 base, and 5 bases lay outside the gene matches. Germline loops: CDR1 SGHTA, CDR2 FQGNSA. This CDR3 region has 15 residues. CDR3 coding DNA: TGTGCCAGCAGCTTAGATCGGACAGGGTTCTACGAGCAGTACTTC. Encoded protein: CASSLDRTGFYEQYF.

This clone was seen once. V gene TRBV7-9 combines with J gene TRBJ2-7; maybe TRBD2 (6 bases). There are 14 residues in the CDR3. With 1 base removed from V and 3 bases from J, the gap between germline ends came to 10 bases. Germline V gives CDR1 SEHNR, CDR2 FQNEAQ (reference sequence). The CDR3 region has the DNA TGTGCCAGCAGCTTAGATCTCGGGGGCTACGAGCAGTACTTC. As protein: CASSLDLGGYEQYF.

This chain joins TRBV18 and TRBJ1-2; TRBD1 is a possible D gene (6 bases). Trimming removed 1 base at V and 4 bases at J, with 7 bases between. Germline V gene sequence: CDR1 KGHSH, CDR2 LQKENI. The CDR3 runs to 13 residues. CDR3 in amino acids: CASSPQDSYGYTF. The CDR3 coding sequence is TGTGCCAGCTCACCACAGGACAGCTATGGCTACACCTTC.

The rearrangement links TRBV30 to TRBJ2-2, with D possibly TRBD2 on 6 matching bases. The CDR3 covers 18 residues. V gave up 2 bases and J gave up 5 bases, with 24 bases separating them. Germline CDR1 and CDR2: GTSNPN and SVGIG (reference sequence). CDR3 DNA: TGTGCCTGGAGTAATATCGGGGTGTGGAGGGTCCGGACCGGGGAGCTGTTTTTT. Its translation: CAWSNIGVWRVRTGELFF.

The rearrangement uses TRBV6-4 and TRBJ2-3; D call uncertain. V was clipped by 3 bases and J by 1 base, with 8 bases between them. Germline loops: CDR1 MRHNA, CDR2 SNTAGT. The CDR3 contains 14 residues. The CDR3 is CASSEGLGTDTQYF. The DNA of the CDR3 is TGTGCCAGCAGTGAGGGCCTCGGCACAGATACGCAGTATTTT.

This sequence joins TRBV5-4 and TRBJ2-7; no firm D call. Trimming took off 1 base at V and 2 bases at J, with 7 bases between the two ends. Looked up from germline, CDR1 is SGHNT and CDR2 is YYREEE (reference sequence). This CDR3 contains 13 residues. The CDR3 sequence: CASSLISAYEQYF. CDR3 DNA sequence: TGTGCCAGCAGCTTGATTTCGGCCTACGAGCAGTACTTC.

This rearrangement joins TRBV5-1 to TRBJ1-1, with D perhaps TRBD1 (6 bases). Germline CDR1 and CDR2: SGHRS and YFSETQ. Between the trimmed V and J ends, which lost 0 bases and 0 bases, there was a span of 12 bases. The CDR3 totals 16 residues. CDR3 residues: CASSLDRTGLNTEAFF. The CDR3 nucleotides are TGCGCCAGCAGCTTGGATAGAACAGGGCTGAACACTGAAGCTTTCTTT.